This TCR beta chain was found in a study of CD8+CD57+ T cells in acquired aplastic anemia. This CDR3 is 15 amino acids long. The V end was cut by 5 bases, the J end by 7 bases, with 17 bases between. CDR1 SGHTA and CDR2 FQGNSA come from the germline V gene. In its sample, this clonotype was seen many times. Profiles of TCR beta VDJ and CDR3 were generated from a genomic DNA template. Using its own MiXCR run on the reads, TCRdb lists one record per CDR3 protein. The sample gives 180,000 or so distinct CDR3 sequences, around 48% of which show up once; around 2% is in the top ten. Whoever was chosen for sequencing had shown CD8+CD57+ cell expansion by flow cytometry. Diagnosis of severe acquired aplastic anemia applied to all patients.

The sequenced sample consisted of sorted CD4+, CD8+, or CD8+CD57+ T cells (not recorded which) from PBMCs. The receptor was derived from a human donor with aplastic anemia. The rearrangement links TRBV7-2 to TRBJ1-4, with a tentative D call TRBD1 (5 bases). The CDR3 coding sequence is TGTGCCAGCAGCCCGGCCGGGGCAGGTGGTGAAAAACTGTTTTTT. Protein: CASSPAGAGGEKLFF.